This is a list of T cell receptor beta chains from one sample in a study of beta chain features in type 1 diabetes. TCRdb's copy holds only in-frame clones and misses some; the assay was immunoSEQ multiplex PCR. The sample includes 150,000 to 190,000 clones, about 8.5% of them seen just once. The sequenced sample was central memory CD4+ T cells from blood. These receptors came from a man aged 18 to 29 in good health. CDR3s include the opening cysteine and the closing phenylalanine or tryptophan.

V gene: TRBV4-1; J gene: TRBJ1-1; CDR3 protein: CASSQASGRLDTEAFF
V gene: TRBV5-6; J gene: TRBJ1-2; CDR3 protein: CASSLDRGNLNYGYTF
V gene: TRBV6-5; J gene: TRBJ1-2; CDR3 protein: CASRNPLGQGYYTF
V gene: TRBV5-1; J gene: TRBJ2-3; CDR3 protein: CASSLGPGTDTQYF
V gene: TRBV18; J gene: TRBJ1-4; CDR3 protein: CASSPRQSATNEKLFF
V gene: TRBV9; J gene: TRBJ2-3; CDR3 protein: CASSAGLAGADTQYF
V gene: TRBV6-1; J gene: TRBJ2-1; CDR3 protein: CASSEPASGRGEQFF
V gene: TRBV30; J gene: TRBJ2-7; CDR3 protein: CAWGGSHEQYF
V gene: TRBV28; J gene: TRBJ2-7; CDR3 protein: CASKTGSYEQYF
V gene: TRBV7-2; J gene: TRBJ2-7; CDR3 protein: CASSLGLASLPYEQYF
V gene: TRBV6-4; J gene: TRBJ2-2; CDR3 protein: CASSDVGGAAGELFF
V gene: TRBV25-1; J gene: TRBJ2-5; CDR3 protein: CASSGRTVQETQYF
V gene: TRBV18; J gene: TRBJ1-4; CDR3 protein: CASSPPEGASEKLFF
V gene: TRBV28; J gene: TRBJ2-7; CDR3 protein: CASKTSGLYEQYF
V gene: TRBV27; J gene: TRBJ1-2; CDR3 protein: CASSLSTGFDGYTF
V gene: TRBV6-1; J gene: TRBJ2-1; CDR3 protein: CASSEQPIRLAGDEQFF
V gene: TRBV7-3; J gene: TRBJ2-2; CDR3 protein: CASSPRSSGSAGELFF
V gene: TRBV7-2; J gene: -; CDR3 protein: CASSFRDRVYEQYF
V gene: TRBV7-2; J gene: TRBJ2-2; CDR3 protein: CASSSSTGFGELFF
V gene: TRBV27; J gene: TRBJ2-3; CDR3 protein: CASSLTWRDTQYF
V gene: TRBV29-1; J gene: TRBJ1-1; CDR3 protein: CSVKQHGNTEAFF
V gene: TRBV5-1; J gene: TRBJ1-2; CDR3 protein: CASSFQDTSVDYGYTF
V gene: TRBV4-3; J gene: TRBJ1-5; CDR3 protein: CASSQGLGRQVYSNQPQHF
V gene: TRBV5-1; J gene: TRBJ2-7; CDR3 protein: CASSLTGTSGYEQYF
V gene: TRBV5-4; J gene: TRBJ2-7; CDR3 protein: CASSLDPVYEQYF
V gene: TRBV9; J gene: TRBJ2-2; CDR3 protein: CASSPRGGVGNTGELFF
V gene: TRBV30; J gene: TRBJ2-1; CDR3 protein: CAWSVAGGYNEQFF
V gene: TRBV15; J gene: TRBJ1-4; CDR3 protein: CATETGGGKLFF
V gene: TRBV10-3; J gene: TRBJ2-3; CDR3 protein: CAISESLSGGRDTQYF
V gene: TRBV9; J gene: TRBJ1-1; CDR3 protein: CASSFQGGNTEAFF
V gene: TRBV7-9; J gene: TRBJ2-5; CDR3 protein: CASSSGLAASMETQYF
V gene: TRBV6-5; J gene: TRBJ1-2; CDR3 protein: CASSLGGDYGYTF
V gene: TRBV21-1; J gene: TRBJ1-1; CDR3 protein: CASKLPGLRIPAVAEAFF
V gene: TRBV6-6; J gene: TRBJ1-1; CDR3 protein: CASSKTGDMNTEAFF
V gene: TRBV11-3; J gene: TRBJ2-1; CDR3 protein: CASSEERGSSYNEQFF
V gene: TRBV7-9; J gene: TRBJ2-1; CDR3 protein: CASSSSGAYNEQFF
V gene: TRBV7-8; J gene: TRBJ2-3; CDR3 protein: CASSSTSGPDTQYF
V gene: TRBV15; J gene: TRBJ1-3; CDR3 protein: CATRGTGGSGNTIYF
V gene: TRBV29-1; J gene: TRBJ2-3; CDR3 protein: CSVGPGNANTQYF
V gene: TRBV11-2; J gene: TRBJ2-1; CDR3 protein: CASSPGTIPIRQFF
V gene: TRBV23-1; J gene: TRBJ2-5; CDR3 protein: CASSQSKPVPIQGAQYF
V gene: TRBV5-1; J gene: TRBJ2-3; CDR3 protein: CASSLAGVGAGVTDTQYF
V gene: TRBV29-1; J gene: TRBJ2-1; CDR3 protein: CSVALLAGVANEQFF
V gene: TRBV29-1; J gene: TRBJ2-1; CDR3 protein: CSVGRPLAAISYNEQFF
V gene: TRBV2; J gene: TRBJ2-3; CDR3 protein: CASSTGMSDTQYF
V gene: TRBV27; J gene: TRBJ2-2; CDR3 protein: CASSPQRGLAGLGRELFF
V gene: TRBV5-1; J gene: TRBJ2-7; CDR3 protein: CASSLQATEQYF
V gene: TRBV10-3; J gene: TRBJ1-2; CDR3 protein: CATQPREANYGYTF
V gene: TRBV5-4; J gene: TRBJ2-1; CDR3 protein: CASRDGLAGGPFNEQFF
V gene: TRBV28; J gene: TRBJ2-7; CDR3 protein: CASSLSGYYEQYF
V gene: TRBV28; J gene: TRBJ2-7; CDR3 protein: CASTGSESGYEQYF
V gene: TRBV4-3; J gene: TRBJ2-3; CDR3 protein: CASSQGTGISTDTQYF
V gene: TRBV5-4; J gene: TRBJ2-1; CDR3 protein: CASSLGKRTGSHNEQFF
V gene: TRBV5-1; J gene: TRBJ2-1; CDR3 protein: CASSLERPSGSDEQFF
V gene: TRBV7-3; J gene: TRBJ2-5; CDR3 protein: CASSPRETQYF
V gene: TRBV7-2; J gene: TRBJ1-1; CDR3 protein: CASSLAGQGRTEAFF
V gene: TRBV6-1; J gene: TRBJ2-3; CDR3 protein: CASSVRDSTDTQYF
V gene: TRBV19; J gene: TRBJ2-1; CDR3 protein: CASSIADSNNEQFF